These T cell receptor beta chains were read from a single sample in a study of T-cell memory formation after mild COVID-19. TCRdb analysed the 5' RACE reads with MiXCR anew, one entry per CDR3 protein. This table holds around 310,000 distinct CDR3 sequences, around 15% found once. The sample consisted of PBMCs or a T cell subset sorted from them (not recorded which). The receptors originated from a man between 18 and 29 years old who had mild COVID-19 (a few samples of this study predate the infection). Cell type and time point are not known. The CDR3 runs from the conserved cysteine through the conserved F or W. The D gene is left open where the match is weak. Expanded clones are given a class, and other clones once, few, many or no size at all.

cdr3_nt	cdr3_aa	j_call	d_call	clone_size	cdr3_length	v_call
TGTGCCAGCAGCGCGACTAGCGAACGACAAGAGACCCAGTACTTC	CASSATSERQETQYF	TRBJ2-5	TRBD2	NA	15	TRBV9
TGTGCCAGCAGCCCCAGCGCCCATAGCGTCTTTGAAGCTTTCTTT	CASSPSAHSVFEAFF	TRBJ1-1	NA	few	15	TRBV7-2
TGTGCCAGCAGCGTAGGGCCTACCTCCCAAGAGACCCAGTACTTC	CASSVGPTSQETQYF	TRBJ2-5	NA	many	15	TRBV9
TGCGCCAGCAGCCAGACGGACAGGGCGAATGAGCAGTTCTTC	CASSQTDRANEQFF	TRBJ2-1	TRBD1	NA	14	TRBV4-1
TGTGCCAGCAGCCCACCGGACAGGGGGCTTCGTAATGAGCAGTTCTTC	CASSPPDRGLRNEQFF	TRBJ2-1	TRBD1	many	16	TRBV5-6
TGTGCCAGCTCCGAAGGAGGGTCTGGGACCCAGTACTTC	CASSEGGSGTQYF	TRBJ2-5	NA	few	13	TRBV7-2
TGCGCCAGCAGGATCACAGGAATGAACACTGAAGCTTTCTTT	CASRITGMNTEAFF	TRBJ1-1	NA	few	14	TRBV5-1
TGCGCCAGCAGCTTGGGACGGACGGCAGACGGAAACACCATATATTTT	CASSLGRTADGNTIYF	TRBJ1-3	NA	few	16	TRBV5-1
TGCGCCAGCGGGCCGGGACAGGACAACTATGGCTACACCTTC	CASGPGQDNYGYTF	TRBJ1-2	TRBD1	few	14	TRBV5-1
TGCAGCGTTGAATCGGATAGCGGGGGGGCCACGGATACGCAGTATTTT	CSVESDSGGATDTQYF	TRBJ2-3	TRBD2	NA	16	TRBV29-1
TGTGCCAGCAGCTTAAATGGCCTCAATCAGCCCCAGCATTTT	CASSLNGLNQPQHF	TRBJ1-5	NA	NA	14	TRBV7-8
TGTGCCAGCAGCGAGGACAGGGTTAGCCCCGGGGAGCTGTTTTTT	CASSEDRVSPGELFF	TRBJ2-2	TRBD1	few	15	TRBV28
TGCGCCAGCAGCCAATATTTTCGGGACAGAAGACCCGGGAACGCTGAAGCTTTCTTT	CASSQYFRDRRPGNAEAFF	TRBJ1-1	TRBD1	few	19	TRBV4-3
TGTGCCAGCAGCATCGGGACAGGGCACACTGAAGCTTTCTTT	CASSIGTGHTEAFF	TRBJ1-1	TRBD1	NA	14	TRBV7-3
TGCGCCAGCAGCTTGGCCGGGACCCGGGGCACCGGGGAGCTGTTTTTT	CASSLAGTRGTGELFF	TRBJ2-2	NA	few	16	TRBV5-1
TGTGCCAGCAGCTTAGCCCTCGACGGGCAAGAGACCCAGTACTTC	CASSLALDGQETQYF	TRBJ2-5	NA	few	15	TRBV11-2
TGTGCCAGCAGCTTAGCGATAAGAGGAGAGACCCAGTACTTC	CASSLAIRGETQYF	TRBJ2-5	NA	few	14	TRBV7-2
TGTGCCAGCAGCCCTCAACTGGCTTTTAAGACCCAGTACTTC	CASSPQLAFKTQYF	TRBJ2-5	NA	NA	14	TRBV7-9
TGCGCCAGCAGCCAAGAGGCGCTGGGGGGATGGGGCTATGGCTACACCTTC	CASSQEALGGWGYGYTF	TRBJ1-2	NA	few	17	TRBV4-3
TGTGCCAGCAGCGGTAGGAGACAGGGATACAATGAGCAGTTCTTC	CASSGRRQGYNEQFF	TRBJ2-1	TRBD1	few	15	TRBV7-8
TGCGCCAGCAGCTTGGTAGCGGGAACCGGGGAGCTGTTTTTT	CASSLVAGTGELFF	TRBJ2-2	TRBD2	few	14	TRBV5-1
TGCGCCAGCAGCCAAGTACGTCGGGGGGGAGGCGATCAGCCCCAGCATTTT	CASSQVRRGGGDQPQHF	TRBJ1-5	NA	NA	17	TRBV4-1
TGTGCCATCAGTGAGTCTGGGAATGAGCAGTTCTTC	CAISESGNEQFF	TRBJ2-1	NA	few	12	TRBV10-3
TGTGCCAGCAGCTTGCGGTGGAACCGGAACACCGGGGAGCTGTTTTTT	CASSLRWNRNTGELFF	TRBJ2-2	NA	NA	16	TRBV5-5
TGTGCCAGCAGTTTTGTGGAAGGGAGCGGCTACACCTTC	CASSFVEGSGYTF	TRBJ1-2	NA	few	13	TRBV28
TGTGCCAGCAGCGGGTTCGCCAGGGGGGGAAATCAGCCCCAGCATTTT	CASSGFARGGNQPQHF	TRBJ1-5	TRBD1	few	16	TRBV13
TGCGCCAGCAGCCAAGATCCTCCTAGCGGGGGGATTTACTACGAGCAGTACTTC	CASSQDPPSGGIYYEQYF	TRBJ2-7	TRBD2	NA	18	TRBV4-1
TGTGCCAGCAGCGTAGACTCGGTAAATCAGCCCCAGCATTTT	CASSVDSVNQPQHF	TRBJ1-5	NA	NA	14	TRBV9
TGTGCCAGCAGCCCAGGGACGGTTACCGGGGAGCTGTTTTTT	CASSPGTVTGELFF	TRBJ2-2	NA	many	14	TRBV7-6
TGTGCCAGCAGCGCCTATACGGGCAGGGAAAAGAACAATGAGCAGTTCTTC	CASSAYTGREKNNEQFF	TRBJ2-1	NA	few	17	TRBV3-1
TGTGCCAGCAGTGGCCGGGACAGAAGAGATGGCTACACCTTC	CASSGRDRRDGYTF	TRBJ1-2	TRBD1	NA	14	TRBV6-6
TGTGCCAGCAGCCAAGATTGGCCGGGGATGAACACTGAAGCTTTCTTT	CASSQDWPGMNTEAFF	TRBJ1-1	NA	many	16	TRBV4-2